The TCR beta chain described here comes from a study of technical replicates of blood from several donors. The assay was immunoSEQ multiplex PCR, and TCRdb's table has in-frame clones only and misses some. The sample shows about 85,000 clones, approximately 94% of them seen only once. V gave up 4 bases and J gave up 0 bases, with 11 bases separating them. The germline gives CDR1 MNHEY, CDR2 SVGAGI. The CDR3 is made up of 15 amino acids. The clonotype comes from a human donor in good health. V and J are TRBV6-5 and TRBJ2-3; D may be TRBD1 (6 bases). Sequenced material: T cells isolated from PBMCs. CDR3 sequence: CASSSDSDSTDTQYF. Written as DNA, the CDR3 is TGTGCCAGCAGTTCGGACAGCGACAGCACAGATACGCAGTATTTT.